This T cell receptor (beta chain) was sequenced in a study of T cells in tuberculosis. Here immunoSEQ multiplex PCR was the method, and the copy in TCRdb shows in-frame clones only, minus some. Of about 23,000 clones in the sample, around 97% are singletons; the top ten hold roughly 6.2%. In the case of this clone: Antigen: not known.

Study-wide findings and caveats: Smaller alpha distances in active tuberculosis partly reflected shorter CDR3-alpha lengths.

Germline lookup yields CDR1 MGHRA and CDR2 YSYEKL. The ends were cut back, 3 bases at V and 4 bases at J, with 17 bases in the middle. The CDR3 spans 16 residues. V gene TRBV4-1 combines with J gene TRBJ2-3; D gene unclear. The specimen was PBMCs. This TCR was sampled from a donor aged 10 to 29 with latent tuberculosis or without tuberculosis infection. The CDR3 here is CASSHPQAHLADTQYF. CDR3 in DNA: TGCGCCAGCAGCCACCCCCAAGCCCACTTGGCAGATACGCAGTATTTT.